The clone carrying this TCR beta chain was detected many times. This record belongs to a study of early T cells in non-severe SARS-CoV-2 infection. Overall study context: RNA in bulk from unsorted whole blood was sequenced, and chains were unpaired.

From the 5' RACE reads, TCRdb called clonotypes with MiXCR, one entry per CDR3 protein. The table has about 36,000 distinct CDR3 sequences, approximately 10% seen once; the top ten hold less than 15%. This CDR3 spans 13 amino acids. In germline, CDR1 is DFQATT, CDR2 SNEGSKA (reference sequence). Trimming took 5 bases from V and 1 from J, leaving 9 bases between them. Sequencing input: whole blood. This TCR derives from an adult who was a healthcare worker with PCR-confirmed SARS-CoV-2 infection or an uninfected control (not recorded which). This rearrangement joins TRBV20-1 to TRBJ1-3; D ambiguous. The CDR3 region has the DNA TGCAGTGCTTTAGACGGTTCTGGAAACACCATATATTTT. It yields the protein CSALDGSGNTIYF.